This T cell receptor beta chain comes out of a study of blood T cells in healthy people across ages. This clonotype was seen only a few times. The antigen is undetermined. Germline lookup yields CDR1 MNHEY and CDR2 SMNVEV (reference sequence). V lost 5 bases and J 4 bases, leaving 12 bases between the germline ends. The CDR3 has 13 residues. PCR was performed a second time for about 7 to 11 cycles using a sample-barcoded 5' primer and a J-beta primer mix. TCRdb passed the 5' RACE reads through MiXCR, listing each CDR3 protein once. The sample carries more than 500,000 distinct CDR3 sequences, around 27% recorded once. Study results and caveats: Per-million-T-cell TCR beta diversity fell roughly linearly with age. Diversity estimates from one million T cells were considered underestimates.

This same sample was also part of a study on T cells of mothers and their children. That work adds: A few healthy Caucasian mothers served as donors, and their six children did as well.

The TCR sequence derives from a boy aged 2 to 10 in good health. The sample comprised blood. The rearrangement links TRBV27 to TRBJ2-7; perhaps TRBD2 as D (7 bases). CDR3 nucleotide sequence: TGTGCCAGCAGTGGGGGGGGCTGGTACGAGCAGTACTTC. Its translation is CASSGGGWYEQYF.